This is a list of T cell receptor beta chains from one sample in a study of shared clonotypes between healthy human individuals. Data came from immunoSEQ multiplex PCR; TCRdb stores just in-frame clones and leaves some out. The sample contains approximately 600,000 clones, roughly 95% of which appear only once. Sequencing was done on a sample of naive CD8+ T cells sorted from blood. Receptors originate from a woman between 25 and 40 years old in good health. Each CDR3 is given with its conserved first and last residue. D genes are given only for firm matches. Rows give clone size only sometimes, using once, few, many, or a class for an expanded clone.

CDR3aa: CASSIRVSGANVLTF
CDR3nt: TGTGCCAGTAGTATAAGGGTCTCTGGGGCCAACGTCCTGACTTTC
d_gene: NA
len: 15
v_gene: TRBV19
abundance: NA
j_gene: TRBJ2-6

CDR3aa: CASSQAGTYTYEQYF
CDR3nt: TGCGCCAGCAGCCAGGCCGGGACATACACCTACGAGCAGTACTTC
d_gene: NA
len: 15
v_gene: TRBV4-1
abundance: NA
j_gene: TRBJ2-7

CDR3aa: CASSQDPPGAESYEQYF
CDR3nt: TGCGCCAGCAGCCAAGATCCGCCAGGGGCGGAAAGTTACGAGCAGTACTTC
d_gene: NA
len: 17
v_gene: TRBV4-1
abundance: NA
j_gene: TRBJ2-7

CDR3aa: CASSIFYGSTYEQYF
CDR3nt: TGTGCCAGTAGTATTTTCTACGGCAGTACCTACGAGCAGTACTTC
d_gene: NA
len: 15
v_gene: TRBV19
abundance: NA
j_gene: TRBJ2-7

CDR3aa: CASSFGTSYEQYF
CDR3nt: TGTGCCAGCAGTTTTGGAACCTCCTACGAGCAGTACTTC
d_gene: NA
len: 13
v_gene: TRBV27
abundance: NA
j_gene: TRBJ2-7

CDR3aa: CASSQSGTGNQPQHF
CDR3nt: TGTGCCAGCAGCCAATCCGGGACGGGGAATCAGCCCCAGCATTTT
d_gene: NA
len: 15
v_gene: TRBV16
abundance: once
j_gene: TRBJ1-5

CDR3aa: CASSLGRSNQPQHF
CDR3nt: TGTGCCAGCAGCTTAGGTAGGAGCAATCAGCCCCAGCATTTT
d_gene: NA
len: 14
v_gene: TRBV7-8
abundance: NA
j_gene: TRBJ1-5

CDR3aa: CASSEGAPATNEKLFF
CDR3nt: TGTGCCAGCAGCGAGGGAGCACCCGCAACTAATGAAAAACTGTTTTTT
d_gene: NA
len: 16
v_gene: TRBV7-9
abundance: NA
j_gene: TRBJ1-4

CDR3aa: CASSVEGTHSYEQYF
CDR3nt: TGTGCCAGCAGCGTAGAGGGGACTCATTCCTACGAGCAGTACTTC
d_gene: NA
len: 15
v_gene: TRBV9
abundance: NA
j_gene: TRBJ2-7

CDR3aa: CASSAGDSSYEQYF
CDR3nt: TGTGCCAGCAGCGCTGGGGACAGTTCCTACGAGCAGTACTTC
d_gene: TRBD1
len: 14
v_gene: TRBV5-4
abundance: NA
j_gene: TRBJ2-7

CDR3aa: CASSYSPGGELFF
CDR3nt: TGTGCCAGCAGTTACTCCCCGGGCGGGGAGCTGTTTTTT
d_gene: NA
len: 13
v_gene: TRBV6-5
abundance: NA
j_gene: TRBJ2-2

CDR3aa: CASSSYNGAFDYGYTF
CDR3nt: TGTGCCAGCAGTTCATACAACGGAGCGTTCGACTATGGCTACACCTTC
d_gene: NA
len: 16
v_gene: TRBV27
abundance: NA
j_gene: TRBJ1-2

CDR3aa: CASSDHRGRVDYGYTF
CDR3nt: TGTGCCAGCAGTGACCACAGGGGGCGGGTAGACTATGGCTACACCTTC
d_gene: TRBD1
len: 16
v_gene: TRBV6-4
abundance: NA
j_gene: TRBJ1-2

CDR3aa: CASSFGRGGGEQYF
CDR3nt: TGTGCCAGCAGCTTCGGCAGGGGTGGCGGTGAGCAGTACTTC
d_gene: NA
len: 14
v_gene: TRBV5-6
abundance: NA
j_gene: TRBJ2-7

CDR3aa: CSGGQTADNEQFF
CDR3nt: TGCAGCGGGGGACAGACTGCCGACAATGAGCAGTTCTTC
d_gene: TRBD1
len: 13
v_gene: TRBV29-1
abundance: NA
j_gene: TRBJ2-1

CDR3aa: CASSHGRGDEKLFF
CDR3nt: TGCGCCAGCAGCCACGGTCGGGGGGATGAAAAACTGTTTTTT
d_gene: NA
len: 14
v_gene: TRBV4-1
abundance: NA
j_gene: TRBJ1-4

CDR3aa: CASSSLRGERGEQFF
CDR3nt: TGTGCCAGCTCTTCCCTTCGCGGCGAGCGGGGGGAGCAGTTCTTC
d_gene: TRBD2
len: 15
v_gene: TRBV6-5
abundance: NA
j_gene: TRBJ2-1

CDR3aa: CASSLKGGELFF
CDR3nt: TGCGCCAGCAGCTTGAAAGGAGGGGAGCTGTTTTTT
d_gene: NA
len: 12
v_gene: TRBV5-1
abundance: NA
j_gene: TRBJ2-2

CDR3aa: CASSRGRADTQYF
CDR3nt: TGTGCCAGCAGCCGAGGGCGAGCAGATACGCAGTATTTT
d_gene: NA
len: 13
v_gene: TRBV7-9
abundance: NA
j_gene: TRBJ2-3

CDR3aa: CASSLGQLEAFF
CDR3nt: TGTGCCAGCAGCCTAGGACAGCTAGAAGCTTTCTTT
d_gene: NA
len: 12
v_gene: TRBV7-9
abundance: NA
j_gene: TRBJ1-1

CDR3aa: CASSHNEKLFF
CDR3nt: TGTGCCAGCAGTCATAATGAAAAACTGTTTTTT
d_gene: NA
len: 11
v_gene: TRBV28
abundance: NA
j_gene: TRBJ1-4

CDR3aa: CASSNLAGETPYNEQFF
CDR3nt: TGTGCCAGCAGCAACCTAGCGGGAGAAACCCCCTACAATGAGCAGTTCTTC
d_gene: TRBD2
len: 17
v_gene: TRBV7-2
abundance: NA
j_gene: TRBJ2-1

CDR3aa: CASSIGTSGYNEQFF
CDR3nt: TGTGCCAGTAGTATTGGGACTAGCGGTTACAATGAGCAGTTCTTC
d_gene: TRBD2
len: 15
v_gene: TRBV19
abundance: NA
j_gene: TRBJ2-1

CDR3aa: CASSAHRQGFNEQFF
CDR3nt: TGTGCCAGCAGTGCACACCGACAGGGTTTCAATGAGCAGTTCTTC
d_gene: TRBD1
len: 15
v_gene: TRBV28
abundance: NA
j_gene: TRBJ2-1

CDR3aa: CASSQDHRDTSYNEQFF
CDR3nt: TGTGCCAGCAGCCAGGATCACCGGGACACCTCCTACAATGAGCAGTTCTTC
d_gene: NA
len: 17
v_gene: TRBV14
abundance: NA
j_gene: TRBJ2-1

CDR3aa: CASSPLQGMDTEAFF
CDR3nt: TGTGCCAGCAGTCCCTTACAGGGGATGGACACTGAAGCTTTCTTT
d_gene: TRBD1
len: 15
v_gene: TRBV28
abundance: NA
j_gene: TRBJ1-1

CDR3aa: CASSLCNKCEQYF
CDR3nt: TGTGCCAGCAGTTTATGCAATAAGTGCGAGCAGTACTTC
d_gene: NA
len: 13
v_gene: TRBV28
abundance: NA
j_gene: TRBJ2-7

CDR3aa: CASSVRDSAQYF
CDR3nt: TGTGCCAGCAGCGTCCGGGACTCGGCGCAGTATTTT
d_gene: NA
len: 12
v_gene: TRBV4-2
abundance: NA
j_gene: TRBJ2-3

CDR3aa: CASSPDWIYEQYF
CDR3nt: TGTGCCAGCAGCCCCGACTGGATCTACGAGCAGTACTTC
d_gene: NA
len: 13
v_gene: TRBV6-6
abundance: NA
j_gene: TRBJ2-7

CDR3aa: CASSLNIAGESYEQYF
CDR3nt: TGTGCCAGCAGCTTAAACATAGCGGGAGAGTCCTACGAGCAGTACTTC
d_gene: TRBD2
len: 16
v_gene: TRBV5-4
abundance: NA
j_gene: TRBJ2-7

CDR3aa: CASTTFGGSDEQYF
CDR3nt: TGTGCCAGCACCACATTTGGAGGGTCGGACGAGCAGTACTTC
d_gene: NA
len: 14
v_gene: TRBV7-8
abundance: NA
j_gene: TRBJ2-7

CDR3aa: CASTSSLGRGEKLFF
CDR3nt: TGTGCCAGCACCTCCTCCTTGGGAAGGGGTGAAAAACTGTTTTTT
d_gene: NA
len: 15
v_gene: TRBV7-9
abundance: NA
j_gene: TRBJ1-4

CDR3aa: CATSRLQGTGNTIYF
CDR3nt: TGTGCCACCAGCCGTCTCCAGGGGACTGGAAACACCATATATTTT
d_gene: NA
len: 15
v_gene: TRBV15
abundance: NA
j_gene: TRBJ1-3

CDR3aa: CASSFRVRSYNEQFF
CDR3nt: TGTGCCAGCAGTTTTAGAGTGCGGTCCTACAATGAGCAGTTCTTC
d_gene: NA
len: 15
v_gene: TRBV27
abundance: NA
j_gene: TRBJ2-1

CDR3aa: CASSLSSGSGYEQYF
CDR3nt: TGTGCCAGCAGCTTGTCCAGCGGGAGCGGTTACGAGCAGTACTTC
d_gene: TRBD2
len: 15
v_gene: TRBV7-2
abundance: NA
j_gene: TRBJ2-7

CDR3aa: CASSPLQGTYEQYF
CDR3nt: TGTGCCAGCAGTCCCCTCCAGGGAACCTACGAGCAGTACTTC
d_gene: NA
len: 14
v_gene: TRBV28
abundance: once
j_gene: TRBJ2-7

CDR3aa: CASTGLSEQAFF
CDR3nt: TGTGCCAGCACCGGATTGTCTGAACAAGCTTTCTTT
d_gene: NA
len: 12
v_gene: TRBV5-6
abundance: once
j_gene: TRBJ1-1

CDR3aa: CASSSRTKPYEQYF
CDR3nt: TGTGCCAGCAGCTCGAGAACAAAGCCATACGAGCAGTACTTC
d_gene: NA
len: 14
v_gene: TRBV7-6
abundance: NA
j_gene: TRBJ2-7